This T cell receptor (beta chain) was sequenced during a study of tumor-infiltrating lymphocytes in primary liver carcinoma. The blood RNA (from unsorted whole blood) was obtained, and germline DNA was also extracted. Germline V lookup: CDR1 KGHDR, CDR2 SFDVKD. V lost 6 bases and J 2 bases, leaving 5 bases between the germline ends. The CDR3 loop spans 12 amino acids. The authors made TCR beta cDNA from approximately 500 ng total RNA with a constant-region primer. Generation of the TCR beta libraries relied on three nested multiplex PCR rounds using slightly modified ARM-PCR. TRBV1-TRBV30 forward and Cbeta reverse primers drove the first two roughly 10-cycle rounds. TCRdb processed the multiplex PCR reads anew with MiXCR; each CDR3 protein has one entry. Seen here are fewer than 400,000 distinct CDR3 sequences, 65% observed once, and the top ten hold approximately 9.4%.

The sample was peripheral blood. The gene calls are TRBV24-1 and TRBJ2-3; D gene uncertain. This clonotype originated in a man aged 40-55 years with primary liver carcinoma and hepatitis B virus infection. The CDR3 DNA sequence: TGTGCCACCAGTTGGGCCACAGATACGCAGTATTTT. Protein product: CATSWATDTQYF.